The rows below give T cell receptor beta chains drawn from one sample of a study of beta chain features in type 1 diabetes. TCRdb's copy holds only in-frame clones and misses some; the assay was immunoSEQ multiplex PCR. The profile shows 350,000 or so clones, roughly 21% of them singletons. The material sequenced was naive CD4+ T cells from blood. These receptors were obtained from a woman between 18 and 29 years old in good health. Each CDR3 is given with its conserved first and last residue. A D gene is named only where the DNA matches it firmly. For some rows the clone size is stated as once, few or many, or as a class when expanded; others skip it.

cdr3_aa: CASSITGTRDEQFF; cdr3_nt: TGCGCCAGCAGCATTACCGGGACTAGGGATGAGCAGTTCTTC; clone_size: -; d_call: TRBD2; j_call: TRBJ2-1; v_call: TRBV5-1
cdr3_aa: CAWSVQSGNTIYF; cdr3_nt: TGTGCCTGGAGTGTACAGAGTGGAAACACCATATATTTT; clone_size: -; d_call: -; j_call: TRBJ1-3; v_call: TRBV30
cdr3_aa: CASSPPLFRDRIHGYTF; cdr3_nt: TGTGCCAGCAGTCCTCCCCTTTTCCGGGACAGGATCCATGGCTACACCTTC; clone_size: few; d_call: TRBD1; j_call: TRBJ1-2; v_call: TRBV6-4
cdr3_aa: CASNEGESEQYF; cdr3_nt: TGCGCCAGCAATGAGGGGGAGTCCGAGCAGTACTTC; clone_size: -; d_call: -; j_call: TRBJ2-7; v_call: TRBV5-1
cdr3_aa: CASSRQGGELFF; cdr3_nt: TGTGCCAGCAGCCGCCAGGGTGGGGAGCTGTTTTTT; clone_size: few; d_call: -; j_call: TRBJ2-2; v_call: TRBV9
cdr3_aa: CASTLQETQYF; cdr3_nt: TGTGCCAGCACACTCCAAGAGACCCAGTACTTC; clone_size: -; d_call: -; j_call: TRBJ2-5; v_call: TRBV2
cdr3_aa: CASSLGTGRQETQYF; cdr3_nt: TGCGCCAGCAGCTTGGGGACAGGGAGACAAGAGACCCAGTACTTC; clone_size: -; d_call: TRBD1; j_call: TRBJ2-5; v_call: TRBV5-1
cdr3_aa: CASSRRLAKEETQYF; cdr3_nt: TGTGCCAGCAGCCGACGACTAGCGAAGGAAGAGACCCAGTACTTC; clone_size: -; d_call: TRBD2; j_call: TRBJ2-5; v_call: TRBV13
cdr3_aa: CSVEDPGGADTQYF; cdr3_nt: TGCAGCGTTGAAGATCCTGGAGGGGCAGATACGCAGTATTTT; clone_size: -; d_call: -; j_call: TRBJ2-3; v_call: TRBV29-1
cdr3_aa: CASSLSGQGTDTQYF; cdr3_nt: TGTGCCAGCAGCTTATCGGGACAGGGCACAGATACGCAGTATTTT; clone_size: few; d_call: TRBD1; j_call: TRBJ2-3; v_call: TRBV7-3
cdr3_aa: CASSQLPAGGAFF; cdr3_nt: TGCGCCAGCAGCCAACTACCCGCGGGAGGAGCTTTCTTT; clone_size: -; d_call: -; j_call: TRBJ1-1; v_call: TRBV4-1
cdr3_aa: CASSLQEGRETQYF; cdr3_nt: TGTGCCAGCAGCTTGCAGGAGGGGCGGGAGACCCAGTACTTC; clone_size: few; d_call: -; j_call: TRBJ2-5; v_call: TRBV7-2
cdr3_aa: CASSPRWSRSKNIQYF; cdr3_nt: TGTGCCAGCAGCCCCCGGTGGAGTAGGAGCAAAAACATTCAGTACTTC; clone_size: once; d_call: -; j_call: TRBJ2-4; v_call: TRBV11-1
cdr3_aa: CASSLVQGRYNEQFF; cdr3_nt: TGTGCCAGCAGCTTAGTCCAGGGGCGCTACAATGAGCAGTTCTTC; clone_size: -; d_call: -; j_call: TRBJ2-1; v_call: TRBV7-8
cdr3_aa: CASSLQGLSYEQYF; cdr3_nt: TGTGCCAGCAGTCTTCAGGGCCTATCCTACGAGCAGTACTTC; clone_size: -; d_call: -; j_call: TRBJ2-7; v_call: TRBV7-9
cdr3_aa: CASSVTSGTNYNEQFF; cdr3_nt: TGTGCCAGTAGTGTGACTAGCGGGACTAACTACAATGAGCAGTTCTTC; clone_size: few; d_call: TRBD2; j_call: TRBJ2-1; v_call: TRBV19
cdr3_aa: CASGLELGELFF; cdr3_nt: TGTGCTAGTGGTTTGGAACTCGGGGAGCTGTTTTTT; clone_size: -; d_call: -; j_call: TRBJ2-2; v_call: TRBV12-5
cdr3_aa: CASRGGGRQETQYF; cdr3_nt: TGCGCCAGCAGGGGAGGTGGGCGGCAAGAGACCCAGTACTTC; clone_size: -; d_call: -; j_call: TRBJ2-5; v_call: TRBV5-1
cdr3_aa: CASSQVPPGQRSGYTF; cdr3_nt: TGTGCCAGCAGCCAAGTTCCCCCGGGACAGCGGAGTGGCTACACCTTC; clone_size: -; d_call: TRBD1; j_call: TRBJ1-2; v_call: TRBV4-2
cdr3_aa: CAWSGHDGQGSTDTQYF; cdr3_nt: TGTGCCTGGAGCGGTCATGACGGACAGGGGAGCACAGATACGCAGTATTTT; clone_size: -; d_call: TRBD1; j_call: TRBJ2-3; v_call: TRBV30
cdr3_aa: CASRPLGGGSYEQYF; cdr3_nt: TGTGCCAGCAGACCCCTCGGTGGAGGCAGCTACGAGCAGTACTTC; clone_size: -; d_call: -; j_call: TRBJ2-7; v_call: TRBV6-5
cdr3_aa: CAWSPTGLTAFF; cdr3_nt: TGTGCCTGGAGTCCGACAGGGTTGACGGCTTTCTTT; clone_size: -; d_call: TRBD1; j_call: TRBJ1-1; v_call: TRBV30
cdr3_aa: CASSTRQGLNTEAFF; cdr3_nt: TGCGCCAGCAGCACTCGACAGGGGCTTAACACTGAAGCTTTCTTT; clone_size: few; d_call: TRBD1; j_call: TRBJ1-1; v_call: TRBV5-1
cdr3_aa: CASRTGVGGQPQHF; cdr3_nt: TGCGCCAGCCGGACAGGGGTGGGAGGCCAGCCCCAGCATTTT; clone_size: -; d_call: TRBD1; j_call: TRBJ1-5; v_call: TRBV5-1
cdr3_aa: CASRGLGYGYTF; cdr3_nt: TGTGCCAGCAGGGGGCTGGGGTATGGCTACACCTTC; clone_size: -; d_call: -; j_call: TRBJ1-2; v_call: TRBV6-6
cdr3_aa: CASSLAGGSTDTQYF; cdr3_nt: TGCGCCAGCAGCTTGGCGGGAGGAAGCACAGATACGCAGTATTTT; clone_size: few; d_call: TRBD2; j_call: TRBJ2-3; v_call: TRBV5-1
cdr3_aa: CASSPKRGGSYFYEQYF; cdr3_nt: TGTGCCAGCTCACCAAAACGGGGCGGGAGTTATTTCTACGAGCAGTACTTC; clone_size: -; d_call: TRBD2; j_call: TRBJ2-7; v_call: TRBV18
cdr3_aa: CASSYSRGRGLYEQYF; cdr3_nt: TGTGCCAGCAGTTACTCTCGCGGGAGGGGTTTGTACGAGCAGTACTTC; clone_size: -; d_call: TRBD2; j_call: TRBJ2-7; v_call: TRBV6-5
cdr3_aa: CASSPGTSGHNEQFF; cdr3_nt: TGTGCCAGCAGCCCTGGGACTAGCGGCCACAATGAGCAGTTCTTC; clone_size: few; d_call: TRBD2; j_call: TRBJ2-1; v_call: TRBV9
cdr3_aa: CASSHPSADRNTEAFF; cdr3_nt: TGCGCCAGCAGCCACCCTTCTGCGGACAGGAACACTGAAGCTTTCTTT; clone_size: -; d_call: -; j_call: TRBJ1-1; v_call: TRBV5-1
cdr3_aa: CAWSFAISGANVLTF; cdr3_nt: TGTGCCTGGAGTTTTGCGATCTCTGGGGCCAACGTCCTGACTTTC; clone_size: -; d_call: -; j_call: TRBJ2-6; v_call: TRBV30
cdr3_aa: CASSVLSSGRLNEQFF; cdr3_nt: TGTGCCAGCAGCGTATTGTCTAGCGGGAGGTTAAATGAGCAGTTCTTC; clone_size: few; d_call: TRBD2; j_call: TRBJ2-1; v_call: TRBV9
cdr3_aa: CAWSPTGVPYGYTF; cdr3_nt: TGTGCCTGGAGTCCAACAGGGGTGCCCTATGGCTACACCTTC; clone_size: -; d_call: TRBD1; j_call: TRBJ1-2; v_call: TRBV30
cdr3_aa: CASSLTTGDTEAFF; cdr3_nt: TGTGCCAGCAGCTTAACGACGGGGGACACTGAAGCTTTCTTT; clone_size: -; d_call: -; j_call: TRBJ1-1; v_call: TRBV7-3
cdr3_aa: CASSRGQGIGYTF; cdr3_nt: TGTGCCAGCAGTCGGGGACAGGGGATCGGCTACACCTTC; clone_size: -; d_call: TRBD1; j_call: TRBJ1-2; v_call: TRBV6-5
cdr3_aa: CASSDSVTEAFF; cdr3_nt: TGTGCCAGCAGCGATAGCGTCACTGAAGCTTTCTTT; clone_size: few; d_call: -; j_call: TRBJ1-1; v_call: TRBV7-2
cdr3_aa: CASSPGTYGYTF; cdr3_nt: TGTGCCAGCAGTCCGGGAACCTATGGCTACACCTTC; clone_size: few; d_call: -; j_call: TRBJ1-2; v_call: TRBV2
cdr3_aa: CASSLGDGTHTEAFF; cdr3_nt: TGCGCCAGCAGCTTGGGTGACGGGACTCACACTGAAGCTTTCTTT; clone_size: -; d_call: -; j_call: TRBJ1-1; v_call: TRBV5-1
cdr3_aa: CATSRVGQYEQYF; cdr3_nt: TGTGCCACCAGCAGAGTTGGGCAGTACGAGCAGTACTTC; clone_size: -; d_call: -; j_call: TRBJ2-7; v_call: TRBV15
cdr3_aa: CASSLRLAESTDTQYF; cdr3_nt: TGCGCCAGCAGCTTGCGACTAGCGGAGAGCACAGATACGCAGTATTTT; clone_size: few; d_call: TRBD2; j_call: TRBJ2-3; v_call: TRBV5-1
cdr3_aa: CSVVDRAPSDSPLHF; cdr3_nt: TGCAGCGTTGTGGACAGGGCCCCTTCGGATTCACCCCTCCACTTT; clone_size: -; d_call: TRBD1; j_call: TRBJ1-6; v_call: TRBV29-1
cdr3_aa: CASSLGLPRKTEAFF; cdr3_nt: TGTGCCAGCAGCTTAGGTTTACCTAGGAAGACTGAAGCTTTCTTT; clone_size: -; d_call: -; j_call: TRBJ1-1; v_call: TRBV7-9
cdr3_aa: CASSLVGQPRNTIYF; cdr3_nt: TGCGCCAGCAGCTTGGTGGGACAGCCGAGAAACACCATATATTTT; clone_size: -; d_call: TRBD1; j_call: TRBJ1-3; v_call: TRBV5-1
cdr3_aa: CSVDRGGAGEQFF; cdr3_nt: TGCAGCGTTGACCGAGGGGGGGCAGGTGAGCAGTTCTTC; clone_size: -; d_call: -; j_call: TRBJ2-1; v_call: TRBV29-1
cdr3_aa: CASSPTIAGGKNEQFF; cdr3_nt: TGCGCCAGCAGCCCCACTATAGCGGGAGGGAAAAATGAGCAGTTCTTC; clone_size: -; d_call: TRBD2; j_call: TRBJ2-1; v_call: TRBV5-1
cdr3_aa: CASSRQESNEKLFF; cdr3_nt: TGTGCCAGCAGCCGACAGGAGTCAAATGAAAAACTGTTTTTT; clone_size: -; d_call: -; j_call: TRBJ1-4; v_call: TRBV2
cdr3_aa: CASSRLGQGLITDTQYF; cdr3_nt: TGCGCCAGCAGCCGGCTTGGACAGGGCCTAATCACAGATACGCAGTATTTT; clone_size: -; d_call: TRBD1; j_call: TRBJ2-3; v_call: TRBV4-1
cdr3_aa: CSVADRGNEKLFF; cdr3_nt: TGCAGCGTTGCTGACAGGGGAAATGAAAAACTGTTTTTT; clone_size: few; d_call: TRBD1; j_call: TRBJ1-4; v_call: TRBV29-1
cdr3_aa: CASSLPGTGNYEQYF; cdr3_nt: TGTGCCAGCAGCTTACCCGGGACAGGGAACTACGAGCAGTACTTC; clone_size: -; d_call: -; j_call: TRBJ2-7; v_call: TRBV21-1
cdr3_aa: CASSLRGHQEAFF; cdr3_nt: TGTGCCAGCAGTTTAAGGGGGCACCAAGAAGCTTTCTTT; clone_size: few; d_call: TRBD1; j_call: TRBJ1-1; v_call: TRBV28
cdr3_aa: CASSPKRPWETQYF; cdr3_nt: TGTGCCAGCAGCCCGAAGCGCCCCTGGGAGACCCAGTACTTC; clone_size: few; d_call: -; j_call: TRBJ2-5; v_call: TRBV14
cdr3_aa: CASSFWDRRNEKLFF; cdr3_nt: TGTGCCAGCAGCTTCTGGGACAGGCGTAATGAAAAACTGTTTTTT; clone_size: few; d_call: TRBD1; j_call: TRBJ1-4; v_call: TRBV7-2
cdr3_aa: CAWSWAEYQPQHF; cdr3_nt: TGTGCCTGGAGTTGGGCTGAATATCAGCCCCAGCATTTT; clone_size: few; d_call: -; j_call: TRBJ1-5; v_call: TRBV30
cdr3_aa: CACTGGSSGANVLTF; cdr3_nt: TGTGCCTGTACAGGGGGCTCCTCTGGGGCCAACGTCCTGACTTTC; clone_size: -; d_call: TRBD1; j_call: TRBJ2-6; v_call: TRBV6-5
cdr3_aa: CASSHGQQETQYF; cdr3_nt: TGCGCCAGCAGCCACGGACAGCAAGAGACCCAGTACTTC; clone_size: few; d_call: -; j_call: TRBJ2-5; v_call: TRBV5-1